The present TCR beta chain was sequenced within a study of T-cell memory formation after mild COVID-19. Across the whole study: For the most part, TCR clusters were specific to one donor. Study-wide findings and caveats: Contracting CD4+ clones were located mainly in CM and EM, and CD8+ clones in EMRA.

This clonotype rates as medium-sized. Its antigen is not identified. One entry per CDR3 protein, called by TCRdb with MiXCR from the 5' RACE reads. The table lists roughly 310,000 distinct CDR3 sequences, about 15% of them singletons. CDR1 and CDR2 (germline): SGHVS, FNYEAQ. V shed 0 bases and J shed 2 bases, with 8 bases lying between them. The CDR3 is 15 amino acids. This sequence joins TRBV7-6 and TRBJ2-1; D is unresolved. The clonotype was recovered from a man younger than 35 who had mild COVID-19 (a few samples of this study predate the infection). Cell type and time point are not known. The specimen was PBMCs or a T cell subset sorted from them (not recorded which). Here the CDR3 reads CASSLALVPYNEQFF. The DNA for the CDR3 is TGTGCCAGCAGCTTAGCGTTGGTTCCCTACAATGAGCAGTTCTTC. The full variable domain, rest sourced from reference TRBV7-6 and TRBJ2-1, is GAGVSQSPRYKVTKRGQDVALRCDPISGHVSLYWYRQALGQGPEFLTYFNYEAQQDKSGLPNDRFSAERPEGSISTLTIQRTEQRDSAMYRCASSLALVPYNEQFFGPGTRLTVL.